The present TCR beta chain was sequenced within a study of a mutant IDH1 vaccine in newly diagnosed glioma. Profiled with immunoSEQ multiplex PCR; TCRdb holds only in-frame clones, not every one. Seen here are about 41,000 clones, 75% to 90% observed once, and the top ten hold about 1.5%. This sample's time point: week 35, safety follow-up. A 20-mer mutant IDH1 peptide at 300 ug was injected subcutaneously with topical imiquimod. CDR3 size: 16 residues. Germline V gives CDR1 SGHKS, CDR2 YYEKEE (reference sequence). Germline trimming cut 0 bases from V and 5 bases from J; bases unmatched to any gene: 8. About this clone: Antigen specificity is unknown.

The sequencing used PBMCs, collected from a glioma patient whose treatment included an IDH1 peptide vaccine. The J gene is TRBJ2-3, the V gene TRBV5-5; 8 nucleotides match TRBD2. The origin of this receptor is a man aged 40-49 years with glioma. CDR3 bases: TGTGCCAGCAGCTTGGGTTCGGGGGGGCCGGTAGATACGCAGTATTTT. Protein product: CASSLGSGGPVDTQYF.